These 14 T cell receptor beta chains originate from one sample sequenced in a study of T cell responses to AZD1222 COVID-19 vaccine. Some clones are missing from TCRdb's copy, which holds only in-frame ones; the method was immunoSEQ multiplex PCR. The sample carries some 130,000 clones, about 90% recorded once. The sequencing here drew on peripheral blood, taken on day 0 of AZD1222 vaccination. The receptors stem from an adult in good health.

This chain joins TRBV14 and TRBJ1-4, with a tentative D call TRBD1 (6 bases). In germline, CDR1 is SGHDN, CDR2 FVKESK. Trimming left V 4 bases short and J 2 bases short, with 11 bases between. CDR3 length equals 15 residues. CDR3 in amino acids: CASSRRGATNEKLFF. CDR3 sequence (DNA): TGTGCCAGCAGCCGGAGGGGGGCGACTAATGAAAAACTGTTTTTT. Supplemented by reference TRBV14 and TRBJ1-4, the full variable domain reads EAGVTQFPSHSVIEKGQTVTLRCDPISGHDNLYWYRRVMGKEIKFLLHFVKESKQDESGMPNNRFLAERTGGTYSTLKVQPAELEDSGVYFCASSRRGATNEKLFFGSGTQLSVL.

The chain joins TRBV7-3 to TRBJ2-1; D gene unclear. CDR1 SGHTA and CDR2 FQGTGA come from the germline V gene. Trimming took off 4 bases at V and 0 bases at J, with 10 bases between the two ends. The CDR3 spans 15 residues. CDR3 in DNA: TGTGCCAGCAGCTCTGGCGGTAGCTCCTACAATGAGCAGTTCTTC. It specifies CASSSGGSSYNEQFF.

This clone was detected only once. V gene TRBV27 combines with J gene TRBJ1-1; D is unclear. V was pared by 6 bases and J by 1 base, with 9 bases between. The germline CDR1 and CDR2 sequences are MNHEY and SMNVEV (reference sequence). The CDR3 runs 13 residues. The CDR3 region has the DNA TGTGCCAGCAGCATGGTGGGGAACACTGAAGCTTTCTTT. Encoded protein: CASSMVGNTEAFF.

The rearrangement uses TRBV11-2 and TRBJ2-3, with TRBD1 matching over 8 bases. V shed 5 bases, J shed 4 bases, and the junction held 8 bases outside the gene matches. The CDR3 covers 15 residues. Germline V lookup: CDR1 SGHAT, CDR2 FQNNGV. In nucleotides, the CDR3 is TGTGCCAGCAGCCTGCGACAGGGGAAGGCAGATACGCAGTATTTT. Its protein product is CASSLRQGKADTQYF. Supplemented by reference TRBV11-2 and TRBJ2-3, the full variable domain reads EAGVAQSPRYKIIEKRQSVAFWCNPISGHATLYWYQQILGQGPKLLIQFQNNGVVDDSQLPKDRFSAERLKGVDSTLKIQPAKLEDSAVYLCASSLRQGKADTQYFGPGTRLTVL.

V usage is TRBV28 and J usage is TRBJ2-7; 9 nucleotides match TRBD2. V dropped 4 bases and J dropped 5; count of bases not matched to a gene: 15. Germline CDR1 MDHEN, CDR2 SYDVKM. The CDR3 runs 17 residues. CDR3 bases: TGTGCCAGCAGTTCCCCAAAGGTAGCGGGAGTAAAGAACGAGCAGTACTTC. Its protein product is CASSSPKVAGVKNEQYF.

The J gene is TRBJ2-3, the V gene TRBV5-1; D unclear. Trimming took off 0 bases at V and 2 bases at J, with 10 bases between the two ends. Germline V gene data show CDR1 as SGHRS and CDR2 as YFSETQ. The CDR3 totals 15 residues. CDR3 protein: CASSLAGQVTDTQYF. The CDR3 DNA reads as TGCGCCAGCAGCTTGGCCGGTCAGGTCACAGATACGCAGTATTTT.

The chain is built from TRBV5-6 and TRBJ2-1, with TRBD2 matching over 12 bases. V lost 4 bases to trimming and J lost 2 bases; unmatched junction nucleotides: 10. CDR3 length: 18 residues. Looked up from germline, CDR1 is SGHDT and CDR2 is YYEEEE. DNA of the CDR3: TGTGCCAGCAGCACAACGTTACTAGCGGGAGGCACCTACAATGAGCAGTTCTTC. Translation gives CASSTTLLAGGTYNEQFF.

V is TRBV25-1 and J is TRBJ2-7; 13 nucleotides line up with TRBD2. The CDR3 spans 16 residues. V trimming: 5 bases; J trimming: 0 bases; junction bases outside the gene matches: 4. Germline V CDR1 and CDR2: MGHDK, SYGVNS. The CDR3 loop is CASSPGLAGTSYEQYF. For the CDR3, the DNA is TGTGCCAGCAGTCCGGGACTAGCGGGAACCTCCTACGAGCAGTACTTC.

The chain uses TRBV5-6 and TRBJ1-2; TRBD1 matches 7 bases. Per the germline V gene, CDR1 is SGHDT and CDR2 is YYEEEE. V lost 0 bases, J lost 6 bases, and 2 bases stayed unmatched. The CDR3 contains 13 residues. CDR3 protein: CASSLAGTDGYTF. CDR3 nucleotides: TGTGCCAGCAGCTTGGCAGGGACAGATGGCTACACCTTC. The entire variable domain, with the rest obtained from reference TRBV5-6 and TRBJ1-2, is as follows: DAGVTQSPTHLIKTRGQQVTLRCSPKSGHDTVSWYQQALGQGPQFIFQYYEEEERQRGNFPDRFSGHQFPNYSSELNVNALLLGDSALYLCASSLAGTDGYTFGSGTRLTVV.

V and J are TRBV15 and TRBJ2-3; 16 nucleotides align to TRBD2. The junction had 5 bases not matched to a gene; V was cut back by 4 bases and J by 4 bases. CDR3 length equals 17 residues. Germline assignment: CDR1 LNHNV and CDR2 YYDKDF (reference sequence). CDR3 nucleotide sequence: TGTGCCACCAGCATCGGGACTAGCGGGAGGGCCTCAGATACGCAGTATTTT. This encodes CATSIGTSGRASDTQYF.

This rearrangement joins TRBV28 to TRBJ1-5; tentatively, D is TRBD1 (6 bases). CDR1 and CDR2 (germline): MDHEN, SYDVKM. The V and J ends lost 5 bases and 4 bases respectively, with 9 bases between them. There are 13 residues in the CDR3. The CDR3 sequence: CASSRQENQPQHF. The CDR3 DNA is TGTGCCAGCAGTCGACAGGAGAATCAGCCCCAGCATTTT.

The chain uses TRBV9 and TRBJ1-5; a possible D gene is TRBD1 (6 bases). This CDR3 comprises 15 residues. The V end was cut by 4 bases, the J end by 3 bases, with 14 bases between. The germline V gene has CDR1 SGDLS and CDR2 YYNGEE. CDR3 region: CASSSDRTDNQPQHF. CDR3 sequence (DNA): TGTGCCAGCAGCAGCGATAGGACAGACAATCAGCCCCAGCATTTT.

The CDR3 loop reads CASSPIGAPRETQYF. CDR3 coding DNA: TGTGCCAGCAGCCCCATCGGGGCTCCCCGAGAGACCCAGTACTTC. The rearrangement links TRBV3-1 (or the pseudogene TRBV3-2) to TRBJ2-5; D may match TRBD1 or TRBD2 (5 bases each). Trimming stripped 4 bases from V and 4 bases from J, with 16 bases between. Germline lookup yields CDR1 LGHDT and CDR2 YNNKEL (reference sequence). This CDR3 has 15 residues.

The chain combines TRBV27 with TRBJ2-2; D might be TRBD1 or TRBD2, each matching 5 bases. The V end lost 2 bases, the J end lost 9 bases, and 22 bases lay between the germline ends. This CDR3 comprises 17 residues. The germline V gene encodes CDR1 MNHEY and CDR2 SMNVEV (reference sequence). Written as DNA, the CDR3 is TGTGCCAGCAGTTTAACAGGAAACACCGGGGAGATCCGGGAGCTGTTTTTT. Translated: CASSLTGNTGEIRELFF.